This TCR beta chain comes out of a study of lymphopenia after photon versus proton radiotherapy. General study results and limits: Oligoclonal CD8+ Temra expansion after nadir drove photon patients' diversity drop. Better survival with proton therapy was suggested as possible, not demonstrated.

Germline loops: CDR1 SGHRS, CDR2 YFSETQ. V lost 2 bases, J lost 2 bases, and 4 bases lay in between. This CDR3 contains 12 residues. TCRdb's table, derived via immunoSEQ multiplex PCR, lists solely in-frame clones and lacks some. Counted here are about 160,000 clones, more than 85% occurring once; the ten biggest clones make up 4% to 5%. On this clone: What it binds is not known.

The sequence came from a man aged 50 to 60 with gastric cancer. The material was peripheral blood, obtained from a patient treated with photon-based radiotherapy. V usage is TRBV5-1 and J usage is TRBJ2-5, with no clear D. CDR3 sequence reads: CASSLGQETQYF. CDR3 sequence (DNA): TGCGCCAGCAGCTTAGGACAAGAGACCCAGTACTTC.